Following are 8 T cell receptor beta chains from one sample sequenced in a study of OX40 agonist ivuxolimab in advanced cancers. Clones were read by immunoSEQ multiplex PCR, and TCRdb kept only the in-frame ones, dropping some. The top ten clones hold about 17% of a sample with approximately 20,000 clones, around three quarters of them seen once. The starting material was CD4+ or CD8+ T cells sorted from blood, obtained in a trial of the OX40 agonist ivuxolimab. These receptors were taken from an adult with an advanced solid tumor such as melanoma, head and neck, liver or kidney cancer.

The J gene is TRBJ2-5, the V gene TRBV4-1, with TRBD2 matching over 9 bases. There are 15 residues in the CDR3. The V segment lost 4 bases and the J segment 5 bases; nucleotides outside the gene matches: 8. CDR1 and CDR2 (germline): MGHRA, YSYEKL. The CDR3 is CASSRGASGDETQYF. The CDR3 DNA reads TGCGCCAGCAGCCGAGGGGCTAGCGGGGATGAGACCCAGTACTTC.

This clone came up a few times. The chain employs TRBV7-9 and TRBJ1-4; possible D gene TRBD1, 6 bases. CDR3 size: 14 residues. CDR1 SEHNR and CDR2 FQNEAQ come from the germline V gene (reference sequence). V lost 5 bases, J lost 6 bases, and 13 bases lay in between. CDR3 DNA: TGTGCCAGCAGCCGGGTAGGGGGGGATGAAAAACTGTTTTTT. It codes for CASSRVGGDEKLFF.

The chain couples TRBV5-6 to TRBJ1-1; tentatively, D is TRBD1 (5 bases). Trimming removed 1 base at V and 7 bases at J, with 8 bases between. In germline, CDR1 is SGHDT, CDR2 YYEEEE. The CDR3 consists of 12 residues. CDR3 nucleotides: TGTGCCAGCAGCTTGCTGACAGATGAAGCTTTCTTT. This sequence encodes CASSLLTDEAFF.

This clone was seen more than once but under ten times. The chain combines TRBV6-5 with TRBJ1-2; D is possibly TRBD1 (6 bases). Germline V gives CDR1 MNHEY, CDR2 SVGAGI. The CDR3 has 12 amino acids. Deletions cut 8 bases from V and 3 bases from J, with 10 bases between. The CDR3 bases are TGTGCCAGCCACAGGGAGGACTATGGCTACACCTTC. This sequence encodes CASHREDYGYTF.

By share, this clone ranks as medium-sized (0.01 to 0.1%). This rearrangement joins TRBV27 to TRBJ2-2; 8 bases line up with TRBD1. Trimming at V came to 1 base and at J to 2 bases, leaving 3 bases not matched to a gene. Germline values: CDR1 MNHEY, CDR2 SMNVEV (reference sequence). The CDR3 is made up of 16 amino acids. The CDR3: CASSLFPGGNTGELFF. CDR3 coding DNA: TGTGCCAGCAGTTTATTTCCAGGGGGCAACACCGGGGAGCTGTTTTTT.

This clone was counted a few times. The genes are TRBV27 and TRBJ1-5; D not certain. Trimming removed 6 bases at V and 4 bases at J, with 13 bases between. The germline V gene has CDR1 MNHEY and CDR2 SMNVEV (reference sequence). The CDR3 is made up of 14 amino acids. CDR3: CASSSSVRNQPQHF. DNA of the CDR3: TGTGCCAGCAGCTCCTCAGTCCGGAATCAGCCCCAGCATTTT.

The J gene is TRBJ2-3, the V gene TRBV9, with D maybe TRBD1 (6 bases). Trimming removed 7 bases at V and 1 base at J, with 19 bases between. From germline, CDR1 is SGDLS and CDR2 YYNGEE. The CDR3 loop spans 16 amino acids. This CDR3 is CASALRGGGGTDTQYF. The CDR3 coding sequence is TGTGCCAGCGCTCTCCGAGGGGGTGGGGGCACAGATACGCAGTATTTT.

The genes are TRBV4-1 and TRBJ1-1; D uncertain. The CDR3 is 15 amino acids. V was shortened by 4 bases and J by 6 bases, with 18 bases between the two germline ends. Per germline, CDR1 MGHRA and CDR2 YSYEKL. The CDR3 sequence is CASSPREGFMAEAFF. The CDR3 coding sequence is TGCGCCAGCAGCCCGAGGGAGGGATTTATGGCTGAAGCTTTCTTT.